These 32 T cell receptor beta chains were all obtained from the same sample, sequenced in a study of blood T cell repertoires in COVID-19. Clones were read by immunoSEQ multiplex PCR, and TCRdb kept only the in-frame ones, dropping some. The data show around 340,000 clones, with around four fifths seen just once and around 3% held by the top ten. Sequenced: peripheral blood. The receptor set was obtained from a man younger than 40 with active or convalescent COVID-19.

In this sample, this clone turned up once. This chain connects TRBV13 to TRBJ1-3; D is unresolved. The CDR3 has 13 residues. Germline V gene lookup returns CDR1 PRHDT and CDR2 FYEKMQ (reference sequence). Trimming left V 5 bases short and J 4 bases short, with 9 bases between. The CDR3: CASSLGGGNTIYF. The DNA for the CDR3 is TGTGCCAGCAGCCTCGGAGGGGGAAACACCATATATTTT.

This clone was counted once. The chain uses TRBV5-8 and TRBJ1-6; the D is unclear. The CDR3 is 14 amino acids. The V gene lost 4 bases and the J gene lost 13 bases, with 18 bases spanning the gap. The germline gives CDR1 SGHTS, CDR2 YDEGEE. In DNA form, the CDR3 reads TGTGCCAGCAGCCCACCTCCGGACTTTCGTCCCCTCCACTTT. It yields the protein CASSPPPDFRPLHF. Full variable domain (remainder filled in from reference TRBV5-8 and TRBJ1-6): EAGVTQSPTHLIKTRGQQATLRCSPISGHTSVYWYQQALGLGLQFLLWYDEGEERNRGNFPPRFSGRQFPNYSSELNVNALELEDSALYLCASSPPPDFRPLHFGNGTRLTVT.

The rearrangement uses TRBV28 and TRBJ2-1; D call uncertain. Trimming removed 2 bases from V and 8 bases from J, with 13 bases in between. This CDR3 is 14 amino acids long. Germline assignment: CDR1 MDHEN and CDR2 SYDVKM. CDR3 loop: CASSLHDMVDEQFF. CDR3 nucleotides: TGTGCCAGCAGTTTACACGACATGGTGGATGAGCAGTTCTTC.

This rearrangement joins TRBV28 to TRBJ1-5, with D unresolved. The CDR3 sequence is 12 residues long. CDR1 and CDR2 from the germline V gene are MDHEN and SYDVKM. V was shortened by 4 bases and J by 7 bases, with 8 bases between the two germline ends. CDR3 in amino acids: CASSSRIQPQHF. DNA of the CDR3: TGTGCCAGCAGTTCCAGGATACAGCCCCAGCATTTT.

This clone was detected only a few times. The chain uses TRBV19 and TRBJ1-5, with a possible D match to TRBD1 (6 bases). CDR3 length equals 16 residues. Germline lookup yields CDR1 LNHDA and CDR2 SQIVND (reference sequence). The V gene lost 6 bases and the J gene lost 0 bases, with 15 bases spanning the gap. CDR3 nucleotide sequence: TGTGCCAGTAGAGACTGGACAGACGCTAGCAATCAGCCCCAGCATTTT. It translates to CASRDWTDASNQPQHF.

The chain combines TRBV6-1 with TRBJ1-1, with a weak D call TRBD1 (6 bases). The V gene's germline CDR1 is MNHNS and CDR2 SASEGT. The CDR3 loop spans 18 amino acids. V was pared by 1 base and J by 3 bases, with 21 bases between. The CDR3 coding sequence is TGTGCCAGCAGTGAAGAAGGGAGGTGGACAGCGGGAGACACTGAAGCTTTCTTT. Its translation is CASSEEGRWTAGDTEAFF.

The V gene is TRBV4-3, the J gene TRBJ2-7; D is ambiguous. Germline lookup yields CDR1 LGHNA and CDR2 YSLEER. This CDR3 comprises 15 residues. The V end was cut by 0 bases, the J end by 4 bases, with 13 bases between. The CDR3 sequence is CASSQDLGDIYEQYF. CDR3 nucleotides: TGCGCCAGCAGCCAAGATTTGGGTGACATATACGAGCAGTACTTC.

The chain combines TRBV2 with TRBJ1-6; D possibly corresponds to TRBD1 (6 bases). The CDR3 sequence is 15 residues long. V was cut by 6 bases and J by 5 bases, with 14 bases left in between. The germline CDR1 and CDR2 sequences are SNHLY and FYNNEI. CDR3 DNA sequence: TGTGCCAGCAGCAACCAGGGGTCCCATAATTCACCCCTCCACTTT. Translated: CASSNQGSHNSPLHF.

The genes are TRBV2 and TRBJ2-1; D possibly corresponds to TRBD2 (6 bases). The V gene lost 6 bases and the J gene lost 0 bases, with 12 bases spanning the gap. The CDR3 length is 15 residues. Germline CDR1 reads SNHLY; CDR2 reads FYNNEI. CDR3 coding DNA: TGTGCCAGCAGGAGGCGGGGCCCCTCCTACAATGAGCAGTTCTTC. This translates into CASRRRGPSYNEQFF.

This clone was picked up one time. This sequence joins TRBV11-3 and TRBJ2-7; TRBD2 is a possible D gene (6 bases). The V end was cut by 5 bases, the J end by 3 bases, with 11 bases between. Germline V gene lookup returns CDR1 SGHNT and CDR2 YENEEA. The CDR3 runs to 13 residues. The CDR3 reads CASSPGLHYEQYF. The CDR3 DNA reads TGTGCCAGCAGCCCGGGACTCCACTACGAGCAGTACTTC.

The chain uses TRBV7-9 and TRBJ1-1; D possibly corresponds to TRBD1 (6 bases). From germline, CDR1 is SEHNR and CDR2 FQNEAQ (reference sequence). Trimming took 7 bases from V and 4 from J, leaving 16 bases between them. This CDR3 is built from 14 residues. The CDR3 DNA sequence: TGTGCCAGCAATGGGCCGGGAGGGGGCACTGAAGCTTTCTTT. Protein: CASNGPGGGTEAFF.

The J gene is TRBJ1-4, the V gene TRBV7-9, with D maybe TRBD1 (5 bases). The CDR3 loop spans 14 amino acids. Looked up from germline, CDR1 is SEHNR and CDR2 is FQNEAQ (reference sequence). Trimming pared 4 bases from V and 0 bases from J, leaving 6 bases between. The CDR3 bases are TGTGCCAGCAGCTCAGGGACAACTAATGAAAAACTGTTTTTT. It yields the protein CASSSGTTNEKLFF.

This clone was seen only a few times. In DNA, the CDR3 is TGTGCCAGCAGGGTGAACAGGGATAGTTACGAGCAGTACTTC. Translated, it gives CASRVNRDSYEQYF. The V gene is TRBV7-2, the J gene TRBJ2-7; a weak D match, TRBD1 (6 bases). V lost 6 bases and J lost 4, with 16 bases in between. The germline V gene has CDR1 SGHTA and CDR2 FQGNSA. The CDR3 runs 14 residues.

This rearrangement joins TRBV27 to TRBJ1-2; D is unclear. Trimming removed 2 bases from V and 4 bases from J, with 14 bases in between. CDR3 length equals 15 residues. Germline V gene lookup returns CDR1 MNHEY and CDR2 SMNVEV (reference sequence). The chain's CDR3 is CASSLGPTGSYGYTF. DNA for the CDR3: TGTGCCAGCAGTTTAGGACCCACGGGGAGCTATGGCTACACCTTC.

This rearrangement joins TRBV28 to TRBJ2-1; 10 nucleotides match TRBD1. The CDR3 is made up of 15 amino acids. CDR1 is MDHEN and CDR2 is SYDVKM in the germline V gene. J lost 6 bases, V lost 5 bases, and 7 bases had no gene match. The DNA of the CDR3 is TGTGCCAGCAGTGCCCCGGGGGACAGGGGCAATGAGCAGTTCTTC. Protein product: CASSAPGDRGNEQFF.

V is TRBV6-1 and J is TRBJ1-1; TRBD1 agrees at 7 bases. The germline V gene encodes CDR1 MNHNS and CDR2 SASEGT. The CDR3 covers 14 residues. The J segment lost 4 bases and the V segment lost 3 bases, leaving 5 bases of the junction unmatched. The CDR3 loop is CASSELDRVTEAFF. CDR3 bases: TGTGCCAGCAGTGAGCTTGACAGGGTCACTGAAGCTTTCTTT.

The CDR3 reads CASSQDIRDGYTF. CDR3 nucleotide sequence: TGTGCCAGCAGCCAAGATATCAGGGATGGCTACACCTTC. The chain employs TRBV14 and TRBJ1-2; TRBD1 is a possible D gene (5 bases). From germline, CDR1 is SGHDN and CDR2 FVKESK. Trimming stripped 0 bases from V and 6 bases from J, with 8 bases between. The CDR3 covers 13 residues.

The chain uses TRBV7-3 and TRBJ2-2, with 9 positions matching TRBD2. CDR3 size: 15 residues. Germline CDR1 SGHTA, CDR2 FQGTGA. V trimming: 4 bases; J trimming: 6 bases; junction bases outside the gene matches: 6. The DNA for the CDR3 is TGTGCCAGCAGCTCGTTTAGCGGGAGATCCGGGGAGCTGTTTTTT. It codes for CASSSFSGRSGELFF.

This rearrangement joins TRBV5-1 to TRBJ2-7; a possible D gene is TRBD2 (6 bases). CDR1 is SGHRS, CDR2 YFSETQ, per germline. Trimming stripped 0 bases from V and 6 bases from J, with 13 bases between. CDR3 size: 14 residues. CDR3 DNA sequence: TGCGCCAGCAGCTTGGATGGGACTTCGAGCGAGCAGTACTTC. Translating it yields CASSLDGTSSEQYF.

The CDR3 coding sequence is TGTGCCATCAGTCAAGCGGGAGGAGGCACAGATACGCAGTATTTT. This encodes CAISQAGGGTDTQYF. This chain links TRBV10-3 with TRBJ2-3; 9 bases agree with TRBD2. The CDR3 runs to 15 residues. CDR1 ENHRY and CDR2 SYGVKD come from the germline V gene. V shed 5 bases and J 1 base; nucleotides not matched to a gene: 4.

CDR3 nucleotides: TGTGCCAGCAGCTTAGCGGCAGCGAACTATGGCTACACCTTC. Translated: CASSLAAANYGYTF. This chain joins TRBV7-8 and TRBJ1-2, with D unresolved. Deletions cut 0 bases from V and 2 bases from J, with 7 bases between. CDR1 and CDR2 (germline): SGHVS, FQNEAQ. This CDR3 contains 14 residues.

The CDR3 DNA reads as TGCGCCAGCAGCCAAGGGGGAGCCGGGGCCAACGTCCTGACTTTC. As protein: CASSQGGAGANVLTF. The rearrangement links TRBV4-3 to TRBJ2-6, with a tentative D call TRBD2 (5 bases). Trimming pared 1 base from V and 4 bases from J, leaving 8 bases between. Germline-derived CDR1 and CDR2 are LGHNA and YSLEER. The CDR3 length is 15 residues.

DNA for the CDR3: TGTGCCAGTAGTTCCCGGACAGGGCAAGGGGGGGGTCAGCCCCAGCATTTT. As protein: CASSSRTGQGGGQPQHF. The genes are TRBV19 and TRBJ1-5; 8 bases are shared with TRBD1. This CDR3 comprises 17 residues. The V and J ends lost 5 bases and 6 bases, in that order; junction bases with no gene match: 15. Germline V gene sequence: CDR1 LNHDA, CDR2 SQIVND (reference sequence).

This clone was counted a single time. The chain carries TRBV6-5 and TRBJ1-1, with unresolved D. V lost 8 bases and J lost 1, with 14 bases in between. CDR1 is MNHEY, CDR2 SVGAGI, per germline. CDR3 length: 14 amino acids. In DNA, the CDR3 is TGTGCCAGCGGCTTTGGGCAGGCGAACACTGAAGCTTTCTTT. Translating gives CASGFGQANTEAFF.

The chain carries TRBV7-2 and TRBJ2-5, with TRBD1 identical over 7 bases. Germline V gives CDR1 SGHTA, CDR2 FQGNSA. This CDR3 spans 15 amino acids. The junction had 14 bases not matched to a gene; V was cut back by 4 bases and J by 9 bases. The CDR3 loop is CASSSPPAMGQPQYF. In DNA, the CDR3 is TGTGCCAGCAGCTCGCCGCCAGCAATGGGACAGCCCCAGTACTTC.

This CDR3 reads CASSATGGGLRGYTF. DNA for the CDR3: TGTGCCAGCAGCGCCACCGGGGGTGGACTCCGGGGCTACACCTTC. This chain uses TRBV7-3 with TRBJ1-2, with D possibly being TRBD1 (5 bases). Germline CDR1 SGHTA, CDR2 FQGTGA. The V end lost 5 bases, the J end lost 8 bases, and 21 bases lay between the germline ends. The CDR3 length is 15 residues.

Written as DNA, the CDR3 is TGCGCCAGCAGCCAATGGACAGGGCGGGAATACGAGCAGTACTTC. Protein product: CASSQWTGREYEQYF. This chain connects TRBV4-1 to TRBJ2-7; TRBD1 agrees at 8 bases. J gave up 4 bases and V 2 bases, and 7 bases lay outside the gene matches. This CDR3 is built from 15 residues. CDR1 MGHRA and CDR2 YSYEKL come from the germline V gene.

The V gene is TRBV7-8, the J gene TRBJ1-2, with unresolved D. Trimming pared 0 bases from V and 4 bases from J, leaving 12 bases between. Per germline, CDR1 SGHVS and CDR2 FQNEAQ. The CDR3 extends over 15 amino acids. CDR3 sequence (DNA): TGTGCCAGCAGCTTAGCGCTGCCGGGGATCTATGGCTACACCTTC. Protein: CASSLALPGIYGYTF.

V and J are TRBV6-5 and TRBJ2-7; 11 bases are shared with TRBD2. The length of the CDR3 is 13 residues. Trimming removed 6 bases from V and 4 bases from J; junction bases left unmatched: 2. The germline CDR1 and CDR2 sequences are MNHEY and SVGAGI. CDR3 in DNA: TGTGCCAGCAGGGGGACTAGCGGATACGAGCAGTACTTC. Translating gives CASRGTSGYEQYF.

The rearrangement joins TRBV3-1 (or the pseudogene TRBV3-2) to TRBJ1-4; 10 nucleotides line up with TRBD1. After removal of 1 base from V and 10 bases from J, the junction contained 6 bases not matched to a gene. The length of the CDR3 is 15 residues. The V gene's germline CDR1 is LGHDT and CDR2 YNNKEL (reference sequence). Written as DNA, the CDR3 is TGTGCCAGCAGCCAAGGCGGACAGGGGGATGCAAAACTGTTTTTT. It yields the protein CASSQGGQGDAKLFF.

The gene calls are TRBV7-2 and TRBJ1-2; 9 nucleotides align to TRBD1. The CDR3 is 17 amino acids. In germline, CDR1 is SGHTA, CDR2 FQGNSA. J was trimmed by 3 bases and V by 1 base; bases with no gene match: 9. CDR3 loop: CASSLEARQGDYYGYTF. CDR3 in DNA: TGTGCCAGCAGCTTAGAGGCCAGACAGGGGGATTACTATGGCTACACCTTC.

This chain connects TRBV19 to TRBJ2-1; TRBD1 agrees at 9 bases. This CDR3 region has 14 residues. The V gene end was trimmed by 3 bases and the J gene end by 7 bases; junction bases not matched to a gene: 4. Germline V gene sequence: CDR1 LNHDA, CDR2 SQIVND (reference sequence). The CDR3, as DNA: TGTGCCAGTAGTATCAAGACAGGGGGTAATGAGCAGTTCTTC. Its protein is CASSIKTGGNEQFF.